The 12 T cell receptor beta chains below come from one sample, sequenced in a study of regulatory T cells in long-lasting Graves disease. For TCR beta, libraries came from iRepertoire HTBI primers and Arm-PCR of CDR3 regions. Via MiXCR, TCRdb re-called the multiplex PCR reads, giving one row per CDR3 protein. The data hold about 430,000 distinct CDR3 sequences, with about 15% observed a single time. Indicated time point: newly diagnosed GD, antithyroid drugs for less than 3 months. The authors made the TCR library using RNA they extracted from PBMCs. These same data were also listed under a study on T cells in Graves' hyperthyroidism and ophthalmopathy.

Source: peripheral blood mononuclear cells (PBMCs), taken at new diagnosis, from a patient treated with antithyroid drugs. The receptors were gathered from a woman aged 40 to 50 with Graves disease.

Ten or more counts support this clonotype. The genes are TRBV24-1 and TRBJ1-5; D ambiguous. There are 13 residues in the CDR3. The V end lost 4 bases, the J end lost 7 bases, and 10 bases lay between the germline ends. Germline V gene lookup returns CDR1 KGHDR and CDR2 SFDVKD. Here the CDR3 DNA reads TGTGCCACCAGTGAAGGGAAGTGGCAGCCCCAGCATTTT. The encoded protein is CATSEGKWQPQHF.

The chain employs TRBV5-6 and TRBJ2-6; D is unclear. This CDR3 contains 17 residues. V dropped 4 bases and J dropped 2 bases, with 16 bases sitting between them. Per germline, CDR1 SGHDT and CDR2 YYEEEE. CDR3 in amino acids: CASSPRQLGPGANVLTF. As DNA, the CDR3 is TGTGCCAGCAGCCCTCGACAATTGGGTCCTGGGGCCAACGTCCTGACTTTC.

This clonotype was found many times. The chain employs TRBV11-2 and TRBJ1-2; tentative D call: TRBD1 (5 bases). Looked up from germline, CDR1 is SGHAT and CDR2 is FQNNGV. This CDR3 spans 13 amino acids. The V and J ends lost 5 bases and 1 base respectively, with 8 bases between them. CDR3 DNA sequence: TGTGCCAGCAGCCCGACAGATAACTATGGCTACACCTTC. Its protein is CASSPTDNYGYTF.

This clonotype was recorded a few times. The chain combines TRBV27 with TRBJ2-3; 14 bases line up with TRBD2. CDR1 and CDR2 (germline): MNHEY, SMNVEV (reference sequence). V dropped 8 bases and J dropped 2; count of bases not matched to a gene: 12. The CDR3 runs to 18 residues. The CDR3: CASRPGLAGVFSTDTQYF. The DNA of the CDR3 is TGTGCCAGCCGGCCGGGACTAGCGGGAGTTTTTTCCACAGATACGCAGTATTTT.

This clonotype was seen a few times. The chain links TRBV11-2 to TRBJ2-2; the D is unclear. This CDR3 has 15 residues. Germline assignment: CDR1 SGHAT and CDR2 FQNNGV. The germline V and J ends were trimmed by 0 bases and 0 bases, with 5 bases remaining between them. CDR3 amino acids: CASSLEPSNTGELFF. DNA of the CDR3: TGTGCCAGCAGCTTAGAACCGTCGAACACCGGGGAGCTGTTTTTT.

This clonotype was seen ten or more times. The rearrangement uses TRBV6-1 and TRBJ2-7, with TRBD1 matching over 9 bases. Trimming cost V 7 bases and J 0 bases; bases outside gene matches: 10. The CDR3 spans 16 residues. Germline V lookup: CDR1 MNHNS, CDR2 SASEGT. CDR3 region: CASNPSGQGHSYEQYF. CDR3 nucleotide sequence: TGTGCCAGCAACCCCTCGGGACAGGGCCACTCCTACGAGCAGTACTTC.

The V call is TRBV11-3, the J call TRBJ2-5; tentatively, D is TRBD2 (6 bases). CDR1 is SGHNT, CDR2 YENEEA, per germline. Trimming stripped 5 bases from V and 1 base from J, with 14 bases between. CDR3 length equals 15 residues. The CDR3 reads CASSKLRESQETQYF. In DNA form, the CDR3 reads TGTGCCAGCAGCAAACTCCGGGAGAGCCAAGAGACCCAGTACTTC.

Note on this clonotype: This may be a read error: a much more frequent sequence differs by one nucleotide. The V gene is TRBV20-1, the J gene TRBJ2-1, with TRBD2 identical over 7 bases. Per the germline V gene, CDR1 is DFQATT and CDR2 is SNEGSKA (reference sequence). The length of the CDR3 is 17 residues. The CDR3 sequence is CSARDRAGRALRNDQFF. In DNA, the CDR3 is TGCAGTGCTAGAGATCGAGCGGGAAGAGCCCTACGCAATGATCAGTTCTTC.

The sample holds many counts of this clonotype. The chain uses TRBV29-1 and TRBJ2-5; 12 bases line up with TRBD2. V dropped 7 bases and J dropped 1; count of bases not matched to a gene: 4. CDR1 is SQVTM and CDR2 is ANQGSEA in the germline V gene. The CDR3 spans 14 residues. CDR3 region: CSGGTSGPQETQYF. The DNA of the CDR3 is TGCAGCGGAGGGACTAGCGGGCCCCAAGAGACCCAGTACTTC. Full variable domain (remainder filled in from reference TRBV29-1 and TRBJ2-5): SAVISQKPSRDICQRGTSLTIQCQVDSQVTMMFWYRQQPGQSLTLIATANQGSEATYESGFVIDKFPISRPNLTFSTLTVSNMSPEDSSIYLCSGGTSGPQETQYFGPGTRLLVL.

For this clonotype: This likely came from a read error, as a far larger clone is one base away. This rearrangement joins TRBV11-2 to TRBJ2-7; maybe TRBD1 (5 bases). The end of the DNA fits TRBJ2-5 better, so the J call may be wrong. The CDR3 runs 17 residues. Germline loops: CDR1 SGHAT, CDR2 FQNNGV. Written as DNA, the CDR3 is TGTGCCAGCGGCTTACTCCGAGGACAAGGAAACCAAGAGACCCAGTACTTC. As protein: CASGLLRGQGNQETQYF.

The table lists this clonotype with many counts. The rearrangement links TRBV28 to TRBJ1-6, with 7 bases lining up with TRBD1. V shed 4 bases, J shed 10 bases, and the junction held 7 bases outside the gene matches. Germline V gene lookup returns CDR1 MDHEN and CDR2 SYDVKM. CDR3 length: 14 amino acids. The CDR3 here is CASSWPGGGSPLHF. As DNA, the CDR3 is TGTGCCAGCAGTTGGCCAGGGGGGGGGTCACCCCTCCACTTT.

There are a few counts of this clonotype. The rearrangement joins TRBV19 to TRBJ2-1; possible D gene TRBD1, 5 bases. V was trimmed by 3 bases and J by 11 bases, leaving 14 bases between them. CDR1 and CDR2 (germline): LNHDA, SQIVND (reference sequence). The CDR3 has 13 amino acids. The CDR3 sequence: CASSMETGAQQFF. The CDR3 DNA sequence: TGTGCCAGTAGTATGGAAACAGGCGCCCAGCAGTTCTTC.